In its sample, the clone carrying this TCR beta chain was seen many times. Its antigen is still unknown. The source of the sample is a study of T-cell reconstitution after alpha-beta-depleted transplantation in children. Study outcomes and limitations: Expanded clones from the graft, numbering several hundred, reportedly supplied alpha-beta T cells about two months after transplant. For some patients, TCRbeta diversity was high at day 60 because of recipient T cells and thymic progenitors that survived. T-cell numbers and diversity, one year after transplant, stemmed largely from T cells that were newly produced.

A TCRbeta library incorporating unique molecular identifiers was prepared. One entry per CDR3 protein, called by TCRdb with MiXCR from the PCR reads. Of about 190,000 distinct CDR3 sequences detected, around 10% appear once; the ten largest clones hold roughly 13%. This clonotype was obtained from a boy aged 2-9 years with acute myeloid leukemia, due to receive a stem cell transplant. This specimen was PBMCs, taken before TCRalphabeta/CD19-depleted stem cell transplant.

Here the CDR3 reads CASSALPRDRGHEQYF. CDR3 bases: TGTGCCAGCAGTGCCCTCCCCCGGGACAGGGGTCACGAGCAGTACTTC. This chain connects TRBV27 to TRBJ2-7, with 10 nucleotides matching TRBD1. Unmatched junction bases numbered 12, after V lost 5 bases and J lost 5 bases. CDR1 and CDR2 (germline): MNHEY, SMNVEV (reference sequence). The CDR3 spans 16 residues.